The present TCR beta chain was sequenced within a study of T cell changes during pregnancy in multiple sclerosis. The V segment lost 4 bases and the J segment 1 base; nucleotides outside the gene matches: 2. This CDR3 is built from 14 residues. In germline, CDR1 is MNHEY, CDR2 SMNVEV (reference sequence). Sequencing was performed with immunoSEQ multiplex PCR; in TCRdb, only in-frame clones are kept and a portion is missing. The table includes nearly 60,000 clones, more than 80% detected once. The sequence derives from a female donor in good health, enrolled as a control in a pregnancy study. The chain recombines TRBV27 with TRBJ2-7; 9 bases map to TRBD1. Sequenced here: CD4+ T cells from peripheral blood mononuclear cells, sampled after pregnancy. CDR3 amino acids: CASSWDRASYEQYF. CDR3 DNA sequence: TGTGCCAGCAGTTGGGACAGGGCTTCCTACGAGCAGTACTTC.